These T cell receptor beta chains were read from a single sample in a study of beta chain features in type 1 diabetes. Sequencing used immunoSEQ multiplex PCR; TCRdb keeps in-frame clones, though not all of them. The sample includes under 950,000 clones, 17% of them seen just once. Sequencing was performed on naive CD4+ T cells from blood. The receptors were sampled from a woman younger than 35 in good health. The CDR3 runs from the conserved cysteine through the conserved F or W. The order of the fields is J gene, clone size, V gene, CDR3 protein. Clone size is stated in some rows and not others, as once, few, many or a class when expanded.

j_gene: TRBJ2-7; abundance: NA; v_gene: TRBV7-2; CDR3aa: CASSLVGTTSYEQYF
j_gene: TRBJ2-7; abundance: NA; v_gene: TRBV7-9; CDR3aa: CASSLETGVEQYF
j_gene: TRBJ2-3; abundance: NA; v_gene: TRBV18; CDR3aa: CASSPDRGTDTQYF
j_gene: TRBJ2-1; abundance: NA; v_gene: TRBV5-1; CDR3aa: CASSSQLAGVLFEQFF
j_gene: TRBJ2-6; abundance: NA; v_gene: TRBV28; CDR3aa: CASSPPTGSYSGANVLTF
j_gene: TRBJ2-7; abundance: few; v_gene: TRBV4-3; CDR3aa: CASSQRRGNYEQYF
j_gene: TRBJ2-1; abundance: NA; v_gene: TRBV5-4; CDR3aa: CASSLVQTYNEQFF
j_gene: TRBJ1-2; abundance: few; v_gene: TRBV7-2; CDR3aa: CASSPGSGQHYGYTF
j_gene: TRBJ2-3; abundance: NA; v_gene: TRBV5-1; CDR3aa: CASSLAALGNTDTQYF
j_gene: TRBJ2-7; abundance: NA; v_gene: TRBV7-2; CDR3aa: CASSLTSGSPGYEQYF
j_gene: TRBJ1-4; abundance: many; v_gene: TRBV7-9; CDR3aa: CASSLDLLHEKLFF
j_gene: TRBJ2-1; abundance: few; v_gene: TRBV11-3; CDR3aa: CASSLDGGTAYNEQFF
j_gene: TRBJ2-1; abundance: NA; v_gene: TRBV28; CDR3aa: CASVAGFTSYNEQFF
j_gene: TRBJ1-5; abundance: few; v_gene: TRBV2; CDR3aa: CASSEDLSNQPQHF
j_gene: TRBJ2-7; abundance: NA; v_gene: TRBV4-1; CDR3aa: CASSQGLGAGDFMYEQYF
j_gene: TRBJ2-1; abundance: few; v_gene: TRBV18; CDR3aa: CASSPPNRGEMDNEQFF
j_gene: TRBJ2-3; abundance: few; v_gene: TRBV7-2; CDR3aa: CASSSYTGGRGWYF
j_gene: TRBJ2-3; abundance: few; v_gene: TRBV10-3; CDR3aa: CAISLGQRTDTQYF
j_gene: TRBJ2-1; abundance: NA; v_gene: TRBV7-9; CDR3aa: CASSFSSRSGNYNEQFF
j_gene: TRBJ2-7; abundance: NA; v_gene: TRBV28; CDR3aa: CASSLIGDRGDEQYF
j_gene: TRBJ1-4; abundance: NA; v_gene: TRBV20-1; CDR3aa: CSARGDEKLFF
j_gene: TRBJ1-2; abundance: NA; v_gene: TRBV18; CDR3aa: CASSQGVRNYGYTF
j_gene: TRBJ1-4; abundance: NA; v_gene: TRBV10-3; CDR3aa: CAISESWGTTNEKLFF
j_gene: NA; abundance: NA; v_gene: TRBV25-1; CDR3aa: CASRGGLASNEQFF
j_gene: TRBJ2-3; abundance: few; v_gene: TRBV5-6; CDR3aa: CASSFTRGRPHTDTQYF
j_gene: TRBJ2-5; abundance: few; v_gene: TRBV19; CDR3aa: CASSAGQGSRETQYF
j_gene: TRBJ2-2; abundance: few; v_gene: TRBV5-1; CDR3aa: CASSLGRSTGASDTGELFF
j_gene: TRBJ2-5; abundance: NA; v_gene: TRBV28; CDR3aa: CASSSRRLAGGRETQYF
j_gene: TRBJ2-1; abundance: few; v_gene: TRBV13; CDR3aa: CASSFLAGGNEQFF
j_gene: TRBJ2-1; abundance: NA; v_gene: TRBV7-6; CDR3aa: CASSLEQGRHNEQFF
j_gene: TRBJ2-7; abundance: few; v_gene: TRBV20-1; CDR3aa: CSARVYEQYF
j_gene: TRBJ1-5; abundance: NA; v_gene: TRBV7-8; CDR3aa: CASSVGANQPQHF
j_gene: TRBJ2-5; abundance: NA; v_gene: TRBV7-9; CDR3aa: CASSSRETQYF
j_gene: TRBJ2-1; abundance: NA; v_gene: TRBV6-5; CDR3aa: CASRTGLDNEQFF
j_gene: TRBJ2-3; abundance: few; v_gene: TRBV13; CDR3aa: CASSGDGQDTQYF
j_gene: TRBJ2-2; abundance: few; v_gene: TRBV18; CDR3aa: CASSLGTDHTGELFF
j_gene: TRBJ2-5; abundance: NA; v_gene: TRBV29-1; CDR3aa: CSVVEQEETQYF
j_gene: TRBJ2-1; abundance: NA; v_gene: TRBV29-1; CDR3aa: CSVDRLAGGNEQFF
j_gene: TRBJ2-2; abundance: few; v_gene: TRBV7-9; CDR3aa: CASRSRDPMGPGELFF
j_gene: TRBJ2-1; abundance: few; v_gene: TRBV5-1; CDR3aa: CASSLASGYSYNEQFF
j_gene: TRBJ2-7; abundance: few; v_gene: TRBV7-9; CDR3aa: CASVPGGQYEQYF
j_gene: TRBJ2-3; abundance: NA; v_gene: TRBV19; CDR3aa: CATRAGLAHTDTQYF
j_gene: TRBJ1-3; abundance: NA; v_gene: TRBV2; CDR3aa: CASNPGNTIYF
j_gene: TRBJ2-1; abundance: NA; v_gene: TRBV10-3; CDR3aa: CAISSTKTGIVGNEQFF
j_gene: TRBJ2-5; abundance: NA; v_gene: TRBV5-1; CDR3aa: CASSAQYQETQYF
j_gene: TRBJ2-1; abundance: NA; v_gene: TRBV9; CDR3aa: CASSVYQGTYNEQFF
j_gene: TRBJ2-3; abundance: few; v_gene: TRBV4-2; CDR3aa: CASSLDRGNTDTQYF
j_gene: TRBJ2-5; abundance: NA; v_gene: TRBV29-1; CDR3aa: CSVAGTQETQYF
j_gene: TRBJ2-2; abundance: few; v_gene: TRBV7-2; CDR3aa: CASSLAVGPNTGELFF
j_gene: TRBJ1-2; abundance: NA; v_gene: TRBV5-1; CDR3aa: CASSSPGSNYGYTF
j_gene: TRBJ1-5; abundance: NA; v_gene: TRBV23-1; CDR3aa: CASTQRRGAQPQHF